This T cell receptor beta chain came from a study of shared clonotypes between healthy human individuals. The study's findings and limits: It was observed that 5% to 6.5% of naive CD4 clonotypes were shared across a handful of donors. Sequencing depth was a factor that was expected to affect clonotype sharing among donors.

Points on this clone: The target antigen is unknown.

The CDR3 has 15 residues. The germline V gene has CDR1 SGHTA and CDR2 FQGNSA. Trimming stripped 4 bases from V and 1 base from J, with 11 bases between. Assay: immunoSEQ multiplex PCR; the TCRdb copy retains only in-frame clones and omits some. Here the sample spans about 1.5 million clones, approximately 98% being singletons. Material: naive CD4+ T cells sorted from blood. Subset defined: CD45RA+ positively selected. The clonotype originates from a man aged 30-40 years in good health. The chain employs TRBV7-2 and TRBJ2-1, with D tentatively TRBD1 (5 bases). CDR3 loop: CASSSTRVSYNEQFF. The CDR3 DNA reads TGTGCCAGCAGCTCCACCAGGGTATCCTACAATGAGCAGTTCTTC.